Given below is one T cell receptor (beta chain) in context. This clonotype came up many times. Its antigen has not been determined. No quality values exist for individual bases; no much larger clone is one base distant. The instrument given in TCRdb is Illumina MiSeq. TCRdb itself trimmed the public reads at Q25 with fastp, ran MiXCR and retained productive beta chains. Rows are combined by CDR3 protein, so each entry shows the most common genes and DNA. This sample is represented by nearly 4,500 distinct CDR3 sequences; 7.5% to 10% of them were singletons. Of the sample, around 33% is held by the ten largest clones. The data stem from a study. Compared with germline, V lacks 10 bases and J lacks 4 bases; bases without a gene match: 2. CDR1 ENHRY and CDR2 SYGVKD were looked up in the germline V gene. The CDR3 runs 13 amino acids, cysteine and phenylalanine included. Just the 39-base CDR3 DNA is kept, in frame starting at base 1.

Material: CD4+ T cells from peripheral blood. The V gene is TRBV10-3 and the J gene is TRBJ2-1; 12 nucleotides in the junction match TRBD2. This clonotype was obtained from a human donor with rheumatoid arthritis. CDR3 region: CATTSGGYNEQFF. The bases read TGTGCCACCACTAGCGGGGGGTACAATGAGCAGTTCTTC.